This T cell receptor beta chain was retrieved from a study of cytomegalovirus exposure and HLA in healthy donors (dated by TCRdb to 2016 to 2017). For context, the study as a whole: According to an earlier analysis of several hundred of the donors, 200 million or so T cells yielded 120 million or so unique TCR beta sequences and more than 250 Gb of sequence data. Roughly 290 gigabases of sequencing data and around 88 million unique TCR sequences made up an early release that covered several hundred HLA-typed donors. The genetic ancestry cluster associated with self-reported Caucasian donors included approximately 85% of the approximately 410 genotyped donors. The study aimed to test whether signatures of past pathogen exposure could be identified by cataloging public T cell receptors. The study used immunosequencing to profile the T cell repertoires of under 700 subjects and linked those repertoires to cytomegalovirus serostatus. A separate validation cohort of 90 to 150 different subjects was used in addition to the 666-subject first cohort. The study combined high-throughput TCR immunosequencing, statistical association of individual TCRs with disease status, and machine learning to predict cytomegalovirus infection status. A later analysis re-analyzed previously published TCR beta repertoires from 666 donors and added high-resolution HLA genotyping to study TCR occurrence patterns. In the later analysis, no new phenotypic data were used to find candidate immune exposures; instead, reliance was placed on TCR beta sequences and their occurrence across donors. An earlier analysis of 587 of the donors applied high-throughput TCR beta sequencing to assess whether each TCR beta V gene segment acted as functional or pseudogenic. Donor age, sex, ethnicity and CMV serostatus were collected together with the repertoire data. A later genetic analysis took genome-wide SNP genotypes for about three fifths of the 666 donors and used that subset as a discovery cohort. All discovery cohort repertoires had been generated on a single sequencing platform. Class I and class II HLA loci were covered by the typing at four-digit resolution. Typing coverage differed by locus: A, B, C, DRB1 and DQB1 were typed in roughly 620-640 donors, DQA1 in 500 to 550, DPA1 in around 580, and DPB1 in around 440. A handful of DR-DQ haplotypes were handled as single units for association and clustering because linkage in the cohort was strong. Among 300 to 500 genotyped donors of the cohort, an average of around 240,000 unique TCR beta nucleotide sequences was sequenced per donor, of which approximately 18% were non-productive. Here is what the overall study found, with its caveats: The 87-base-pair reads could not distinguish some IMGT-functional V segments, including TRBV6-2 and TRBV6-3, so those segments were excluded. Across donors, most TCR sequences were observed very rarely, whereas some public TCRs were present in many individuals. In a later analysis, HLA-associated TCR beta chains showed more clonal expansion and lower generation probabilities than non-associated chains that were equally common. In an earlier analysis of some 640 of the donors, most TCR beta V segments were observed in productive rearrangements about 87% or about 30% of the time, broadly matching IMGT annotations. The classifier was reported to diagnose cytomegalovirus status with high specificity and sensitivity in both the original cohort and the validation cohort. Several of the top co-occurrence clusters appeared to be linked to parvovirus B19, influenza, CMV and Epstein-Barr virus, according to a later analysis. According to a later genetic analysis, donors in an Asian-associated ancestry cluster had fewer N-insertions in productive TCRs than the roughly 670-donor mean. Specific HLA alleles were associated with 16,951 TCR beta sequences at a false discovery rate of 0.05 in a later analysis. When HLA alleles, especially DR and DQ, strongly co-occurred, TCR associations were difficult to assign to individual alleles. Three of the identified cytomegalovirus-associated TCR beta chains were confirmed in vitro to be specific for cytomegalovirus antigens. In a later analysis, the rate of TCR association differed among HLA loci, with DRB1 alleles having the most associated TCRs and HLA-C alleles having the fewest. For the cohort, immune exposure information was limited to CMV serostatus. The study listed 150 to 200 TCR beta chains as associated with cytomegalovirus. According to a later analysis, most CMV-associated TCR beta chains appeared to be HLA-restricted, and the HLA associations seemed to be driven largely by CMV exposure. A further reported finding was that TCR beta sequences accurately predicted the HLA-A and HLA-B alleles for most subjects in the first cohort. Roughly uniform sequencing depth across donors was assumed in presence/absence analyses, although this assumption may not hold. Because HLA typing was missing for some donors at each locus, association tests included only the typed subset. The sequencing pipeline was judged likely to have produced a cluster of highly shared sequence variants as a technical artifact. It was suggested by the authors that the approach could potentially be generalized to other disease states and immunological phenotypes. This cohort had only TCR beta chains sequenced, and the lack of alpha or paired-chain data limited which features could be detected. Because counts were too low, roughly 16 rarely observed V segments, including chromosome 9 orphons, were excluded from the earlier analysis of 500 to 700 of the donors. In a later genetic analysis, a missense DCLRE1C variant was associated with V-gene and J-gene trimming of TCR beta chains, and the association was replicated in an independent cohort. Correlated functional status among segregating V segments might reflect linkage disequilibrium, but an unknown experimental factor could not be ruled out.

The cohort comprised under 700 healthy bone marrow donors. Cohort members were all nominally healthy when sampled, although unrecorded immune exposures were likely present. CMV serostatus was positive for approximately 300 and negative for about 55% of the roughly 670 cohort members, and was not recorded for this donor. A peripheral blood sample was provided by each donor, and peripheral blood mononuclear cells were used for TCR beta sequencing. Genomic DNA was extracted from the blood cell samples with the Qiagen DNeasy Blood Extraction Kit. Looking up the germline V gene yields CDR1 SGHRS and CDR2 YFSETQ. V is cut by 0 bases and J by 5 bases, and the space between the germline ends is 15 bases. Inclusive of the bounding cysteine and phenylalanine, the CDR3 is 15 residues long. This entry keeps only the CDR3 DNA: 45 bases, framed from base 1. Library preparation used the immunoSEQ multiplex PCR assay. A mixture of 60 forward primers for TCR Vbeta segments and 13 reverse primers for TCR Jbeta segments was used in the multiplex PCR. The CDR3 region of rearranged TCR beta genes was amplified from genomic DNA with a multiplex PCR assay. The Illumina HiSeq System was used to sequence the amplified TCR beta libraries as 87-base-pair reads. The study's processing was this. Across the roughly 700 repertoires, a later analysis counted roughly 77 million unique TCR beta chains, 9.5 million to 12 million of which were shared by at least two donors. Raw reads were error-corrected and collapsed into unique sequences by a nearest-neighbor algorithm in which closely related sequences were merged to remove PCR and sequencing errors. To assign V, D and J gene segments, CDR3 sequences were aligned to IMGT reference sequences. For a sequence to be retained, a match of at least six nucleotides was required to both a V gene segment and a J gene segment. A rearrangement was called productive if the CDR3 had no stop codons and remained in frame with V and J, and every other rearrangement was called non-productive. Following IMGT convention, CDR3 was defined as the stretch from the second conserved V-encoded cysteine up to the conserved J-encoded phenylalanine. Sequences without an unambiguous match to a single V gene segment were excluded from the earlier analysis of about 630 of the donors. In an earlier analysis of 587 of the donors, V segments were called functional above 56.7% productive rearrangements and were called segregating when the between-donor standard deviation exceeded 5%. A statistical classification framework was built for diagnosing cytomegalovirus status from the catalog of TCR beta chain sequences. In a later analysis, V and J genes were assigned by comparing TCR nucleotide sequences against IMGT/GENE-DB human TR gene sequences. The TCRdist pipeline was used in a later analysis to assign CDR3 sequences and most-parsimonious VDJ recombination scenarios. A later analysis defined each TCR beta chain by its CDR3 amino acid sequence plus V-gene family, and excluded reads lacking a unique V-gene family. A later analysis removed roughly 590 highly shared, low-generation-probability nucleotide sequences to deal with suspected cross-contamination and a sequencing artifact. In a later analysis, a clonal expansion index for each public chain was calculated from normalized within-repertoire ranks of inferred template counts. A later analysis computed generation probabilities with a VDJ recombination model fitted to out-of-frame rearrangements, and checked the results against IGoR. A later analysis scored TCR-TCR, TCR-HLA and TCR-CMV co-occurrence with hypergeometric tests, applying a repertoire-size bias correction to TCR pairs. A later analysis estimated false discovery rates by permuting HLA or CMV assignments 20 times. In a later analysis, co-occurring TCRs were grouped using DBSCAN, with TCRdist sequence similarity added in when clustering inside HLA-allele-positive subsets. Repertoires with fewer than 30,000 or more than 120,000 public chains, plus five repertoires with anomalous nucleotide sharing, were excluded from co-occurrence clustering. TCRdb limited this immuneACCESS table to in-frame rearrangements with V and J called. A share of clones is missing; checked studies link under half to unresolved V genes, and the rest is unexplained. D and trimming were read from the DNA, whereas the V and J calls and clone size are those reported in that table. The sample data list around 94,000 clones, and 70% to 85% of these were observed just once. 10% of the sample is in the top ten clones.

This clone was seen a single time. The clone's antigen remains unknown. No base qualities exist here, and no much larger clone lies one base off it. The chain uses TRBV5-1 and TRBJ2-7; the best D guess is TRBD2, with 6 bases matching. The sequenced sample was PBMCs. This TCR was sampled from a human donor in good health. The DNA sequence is TGCGCCAGCAGCTTGGGGTCGGGAGCGACTCACGAGCAGTACTTC. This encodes CASSLGSGATHEQYF.